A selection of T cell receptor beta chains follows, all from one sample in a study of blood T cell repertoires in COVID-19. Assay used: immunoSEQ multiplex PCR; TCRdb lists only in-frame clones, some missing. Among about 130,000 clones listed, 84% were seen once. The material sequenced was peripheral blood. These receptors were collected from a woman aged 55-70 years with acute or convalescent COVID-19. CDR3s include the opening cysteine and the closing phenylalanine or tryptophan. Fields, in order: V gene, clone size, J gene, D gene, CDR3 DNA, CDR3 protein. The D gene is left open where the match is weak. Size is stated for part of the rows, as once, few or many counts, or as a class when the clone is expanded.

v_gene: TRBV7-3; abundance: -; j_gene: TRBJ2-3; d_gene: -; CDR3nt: TGTGCCAGCAGCTCCGACGGGAAAAATACGCAGTATTTT; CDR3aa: CASSSDGKNTQYF
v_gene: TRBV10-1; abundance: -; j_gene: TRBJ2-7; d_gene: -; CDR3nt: TGCGCCAGCAGTGAAGGACTGGGACTGTACGAGCAGTACTTC; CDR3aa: CASSEGLGLYEQYF
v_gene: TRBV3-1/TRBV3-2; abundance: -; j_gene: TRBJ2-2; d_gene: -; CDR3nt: TGTGCCAGCACAGGGGATGGCACCGGGGAGCTGTTTTTT; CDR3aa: CASTGDGTGELFF
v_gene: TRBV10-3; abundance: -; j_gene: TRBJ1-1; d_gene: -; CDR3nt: TGTGCCATCACTCGGGGAACGATGAACACTGAAGCTTTCTTT; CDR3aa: CAITRGTMNTEAFF
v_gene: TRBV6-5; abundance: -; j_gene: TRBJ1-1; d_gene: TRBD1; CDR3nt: TGTGCCAGCAGTTTCACCTACAGGGGGAACACTGAAGCTTTCTTT; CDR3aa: CASSFTYRGNTEAFF
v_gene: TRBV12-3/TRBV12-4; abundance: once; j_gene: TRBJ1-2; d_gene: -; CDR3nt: -; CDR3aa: CASSSSTGRYTF
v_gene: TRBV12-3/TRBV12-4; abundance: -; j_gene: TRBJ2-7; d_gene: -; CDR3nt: TGTGCCAGCAGACTTCCACAGGGCGACGAGCAGTACTTC; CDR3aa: CASRLPQGDEQYF
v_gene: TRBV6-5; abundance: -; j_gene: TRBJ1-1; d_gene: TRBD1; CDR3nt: TGTGCCAGCATCAGGGGACAGTATGGTGAAGCTTTCTTT; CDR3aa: CASIRGQYGEAFF
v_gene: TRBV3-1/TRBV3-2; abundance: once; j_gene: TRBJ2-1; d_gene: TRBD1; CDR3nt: TGTGCCAGCAGCCAAGATCCGGGACAGGGAACTGAGCAGTTCTTC; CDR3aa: CASSQDPGQGTEQFF
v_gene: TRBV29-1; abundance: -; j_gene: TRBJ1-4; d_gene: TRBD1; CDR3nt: TGCAGCGTTGAGACAGGGTTTGCGAAACTGTTTTTT; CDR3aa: CSVETGFAKLFF
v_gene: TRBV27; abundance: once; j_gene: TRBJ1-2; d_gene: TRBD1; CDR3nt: TGTGCCAGCAGTCCTCAGACAGGGGGGCATGGCTACACCTTC; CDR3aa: CASSPQTGGHGYTF
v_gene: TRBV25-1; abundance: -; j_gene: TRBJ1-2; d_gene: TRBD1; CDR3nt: TGTGCCAGCAGCGACAGGGCTGGGGGCTACACCTTC; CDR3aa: CASSDRAGGYTF
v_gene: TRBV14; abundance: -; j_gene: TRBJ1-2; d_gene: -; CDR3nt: TGTGCCAGCAGCCGTACTACCGGGTCCTATGGCTACACCTTC; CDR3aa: CASSRTTGSYGYTF
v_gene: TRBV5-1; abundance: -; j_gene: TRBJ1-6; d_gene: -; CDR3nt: TGCGCCAGCAGCTCCGGACAGCCGGCGGCAAATTCACCCCTCCACTTT; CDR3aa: CASSSGQPAANSPLHF
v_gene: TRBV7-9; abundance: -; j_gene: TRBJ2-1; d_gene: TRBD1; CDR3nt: TGTGCCAGCAGCCCCCCGGACAGGGTGGGGGCTGAGCAGTTCTTC; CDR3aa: CASSPPDRVGAEQFF
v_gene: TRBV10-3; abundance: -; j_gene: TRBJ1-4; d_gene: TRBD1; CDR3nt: TGTGCCATCAGTGAGTCGCAGGGGGCAAGTGAAAAACTGTTTTTT; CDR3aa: CAISESQGASEKLFF
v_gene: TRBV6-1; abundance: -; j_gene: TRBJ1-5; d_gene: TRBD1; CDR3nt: TGTGCCAGCAGTGAACAATACGCGGACAGGGGAGGCAATCAGCCCCAGCATTTT; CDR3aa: CASSEQYADRGGNQPQHF
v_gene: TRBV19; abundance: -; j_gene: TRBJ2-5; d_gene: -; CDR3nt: TGTGCCAGTAAAGGACAGAGCCAGACCCAGTACTTC; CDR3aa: CASKGQSQTQYF
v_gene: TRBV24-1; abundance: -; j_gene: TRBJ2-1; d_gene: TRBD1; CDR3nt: TGTGCCACCAGTGACTCGGGACAGGGGCTGCATGAGCAGTTCTTC; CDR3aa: CATSDSGQGLHEQFF
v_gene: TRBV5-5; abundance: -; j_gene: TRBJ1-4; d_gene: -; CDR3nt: TGTGCCAGCAGCTTGGCCGGCGGGAGTGAAAAACTGTTTTTT; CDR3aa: CASSLAGGSEKLFF
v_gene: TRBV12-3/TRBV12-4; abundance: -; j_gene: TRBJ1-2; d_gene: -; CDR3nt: TGTGCCAGCAGTTTGCGCGGTAACTATGGCTACACCTTC; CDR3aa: CASSLRGNYGYTF
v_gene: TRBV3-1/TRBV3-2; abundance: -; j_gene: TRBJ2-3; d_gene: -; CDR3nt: TGTGCCAGCGAAGGGGGACCACACGGTACGCAGTATTTT; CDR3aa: CASEGGPHGTQYF
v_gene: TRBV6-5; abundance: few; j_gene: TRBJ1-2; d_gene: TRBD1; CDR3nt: TGTGCCAGCAGACGACAGGGCTCCGATGGCTACACCTTC; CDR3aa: CASRRQGSDGYTF
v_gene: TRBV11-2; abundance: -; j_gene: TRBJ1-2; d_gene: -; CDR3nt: TGTGCCAGCAGCTCAGAATCAGTGGGCTACACCTTC; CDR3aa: CASSSESVGYTF
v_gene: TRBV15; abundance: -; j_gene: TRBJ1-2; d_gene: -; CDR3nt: TGTGCCACCCCTCCCTTAGTGGGGGGTTATGGCTACACCTTC; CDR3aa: CATPPLVGGYGYTF
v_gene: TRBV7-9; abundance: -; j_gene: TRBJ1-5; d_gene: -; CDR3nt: TGTGCCAGCAGCTTCAAAGGGGGCAATCAGCCCCAGCATTTT; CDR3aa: CASSFKGGNQPQHF